The rows below give T cell receptor beta chains drawn from one sample of a study of Graves' ophthalmopathy and Graves' hyperthyroidism. TCRdb re-called the multiplex PCR reads through MiXCR, storing one row per CDR3 protein. Of about 700,000 distinct CDR3 sequences listed, about 44% are singletons. Sequencing was done on a sample of peripheral blood. The source is an adult man with Graves' ophthalmopathy. Both conserved end residues are part of each CDR3. Expanded clones are given a class, and other clones once, few, many or no size at all.

v_gene	j_gene	abundance	CDR3aa
TRBV7-8	TRBJ1-5	many	CASSLKGSGQPQHF
TRBV10-2	TRBJ2-7	NA	CASSETSGQGVASEQYF
TRBV15	TRBJ2-7	NA	CATSRAGAWEQYF
TRBV25-1	TRBJ2-5	NA	CASRRRGRLQETQYF
TRBV9	TRBJ1-6	NA	CASSLTRRRDSPLHF
TRBV29-1	TRBJ2-7	many	CSVLPRTGIYEQYF
TRBV25-1	TRBJ2-7	many	CASSQGQLIYEQYF
TRBV20-1	TRBJ1-1	few	CSAMTVDTEAFF
TRBV2	TRBJ2-7	many	CASSVGTYEQYF
TRBV20-1	TRBJ1-4	NA	CSAAGGRGGGLMVEKLFF
TRBV25-1	TRBJ2-7	few	CASSARDRRAVSYEQYF
TRBV7-9	TRBJ1-3	few	CASRSDRASGNTIYF
TRBV25-1	TRBJ1-1	NA	CASSFPDRSTEAFF
TRBV10-3	TRBJ1-6	NA	CASSWDVLTPLHF
TRBV15	TRBJ2-6	NA	CATSGTGANVLTF
TRBV20-1	TRBJ1-4	NA	CSARSSGALKRNEKLFF
TRBV11-2	TRBJ2-5	many	CASSRGHRKETQYF
TRBV7-9	TRBJ1-1	NA	CASSLPGTRNTEAFF
TRBV6-6	TRBJ2-7	few	CASSLGGSPYPFYEQYF
TRBV19	TRBJ1-4	many	CATSWTVNEKLFF
TRBV19	TRBJ1-2	NA	CASSPPGQGAFNYGYTF
TRBV29-1	TRBJ1-2	many	CSVEGGTYGYTF
TRBV24-1	TRBJ1-5	NA	CASSERQSNQPQHF
TRBV29-1	TRBJ1-2	many	CSVGQATNYGYTF
TRBV20-1	TRBJ1-2	NA	CGEGGAGGYTF
TRBV15	TRBJ2-7	many	CATSREGGGAEQYF
TRBV6-1	TRBJ2-7	NA	CAWSTGGATYEQYF
TRBV10-3	TRBJ1-4	many	CATKTGDVPTNEKLFF
TRBV12-3/TRBV12-4	TRBJ1-6	few	CASSSRPTGGRSPLHF
TRBV29-1	TRBJ1-2	NA	CAWSARVRGYTF
TRBV11-2	TRBJ2-7	few	CASSLGLGTRYEQYF
TRBV15	TRBJ1-3	few	CATSRGTIYF
TRBV7-6	TRBJ2-7	NA	CASSPYIRDSSYEQYF
TRBV7-9	TRBJ2-6	many	CASSSVDRPNSGANVLTF